Shown below are 18 T cell receptor beta chains from a single sample sequenced in a study of T cells in localized non-small cell lung cancer. Produced via immunoSEQ multiplex PCR; TCRdb's table is partial and in-frame only. The table shows 25,000 to 30,000 clones, with 75% to 95% occurring only once. The specimen comprised peripheral blood, sampled before any cancer treatment. The receptors were gathered from a female donor over 55 with stage I lung adenocarcinoma.

In this sample, this clone turned up once. This rearrangement joins TRBV7-8 to TRBJ2-7; 12 positions match TRBD1. From germline, CDR1 is SGHVS and CDR2 FQNEAQ. The length of the CDR3 is 16 residues. V dropped 2 bases and J dropped 4; count of bases not matched to a gene: 6. The DNA for the CDR3 is TGTGCCAGCAGCTTAACCGGGACAGGGGGCATGTACGAGCAGTACTTC. It yields the protein CASSLTGTGGMYEQYF.

This rearrangement joins TRBV10-3 to TRBJ2-7; TRBD2 matches 11 bases. J gave up 1 base and V 2 bases, and 4 bases lay outside the gene matches. Per germline, CDR1 ENHRY and CDR2 SYGVKD. The CDR3 has 16 residues. Here the CDR3 reads CAISEAGLAVSYEQYF. The CDR3 DNA follows: TGTGCCATCAGTGAGGCGGGACTAGCGGTTTCCTACGAGCAGTACTTC.

The chain joins TRBV25-1 to TRBJ2-7; weak D call: TRBD2 (6 bases). The V end lost 8 bases, the J end lost 7 bases, and 12 bases lay between the germline ends. Germline CDR1 and CDR2: MGHDK and SYGVNS. The CDR3 sequence is 11 residues long. CDR3 sequence (DNA): TGTGCCAGCCGGGCGGGACGGGAGCAGTACTTC. Protein product: CASRAGREQYF.

This sequence joins TRBV13 and TRBJ1-6; maybe TRBD1 (5 bases). Deletions cut 1 base from V and 8 bases from J, with 15 bases between. CDR3 length equals 16 residues. Germline V gene sequence: CDR1 PRHDT, CDR2 FYEKMQ (reference sequence). This CDR3 is CASSLDLGEVYSPLHF. The CDR3 bases are TGTGCCAGCAGCTTAGATCTGGGGGAAGTTTATTCACCCCTCCACTTT.

The chain is built from TRBV5-5 and TRBJ1-4; D gene ambiguous. CDR1 is SGHKS, CDR2 YYEKEE, per germline (reference sequence). V lost 0 bases to trimming and J lost 7 bases, with 7 bases between them. The CDR3 spans 13 residues. CDR3 nucleotides: TGTGCCAGCAGCTTGGGTTGGGGTGAAAAACTGTTTTTT. Translation gives CASSLGWGEKLFF.

The chain recombines TRBV5-1 with TRBJ2-5; tentative D call: TRBD1 (6 bases). The J call may be incorrect, as the DNA end agrees better with TRBJ2-7. Germline loops: CDR1 SGHRS, CDR2 YFSETQ. The CDR3 sequence is 15 residues long. CDR3: CASSLGVRGTYEQYF. The CDR3 DNA sequence: TGCGCCAGCAGCTTGGGTGTGAGGGGGACCTACGAGCAGTACTTC.

V is TRBV7-2 and J is TRBJ2-1; D perhaps matches TRBD2 (5 bases). The V gene lost 5 bases and the J gene lost 0 bases, with 11 bases spanning the gap. CDR1 is SGHTA, CDR2 FQGNSA, per germline. This CDR3 has 15 residues. This chain's CDR3 is CASSHSASSYNEQFF. The CDR3 DNA sequence: TGTGCCAGCAGCCATAGCGCGAGCTCCTACAATGAGCAGTTCTTC.

CDR3 in amino acids: CASGLATGVIVEQFF. DNA of the CDR3: TGTGCTAGTGGTTTGGCTACAGGGGTTATCGTTGAGCAGTTCTTC. The genes are TRBV12-5 and TRBJ2-1, with 7 bases that match TRBD1. The CDR3 length is 15 residues. CDR1 and CDR2 (germline): LGHNT, FRNRAP. The V gene end was trimmed by 1 base and the J gene end by 9 bases; junction bases not matched to a gene: 9.

This clone was found a few times. J is TRBJ2-2 and V is TRBV28, with TRBD2 matching 8 bases. Germline CDR1 is MDHEN and CDR2 is SYDVKM. Losses at the gene ends were 7 bases for V and 1 base for J; bases not matched to a gene: 5. The CDR3 runs to 15 residues. CDR3 protein: CASTPGGKNTGELFF. DNA for the CDR3: TGTGCCAGCACCCCGGGGGGGAAGAACACCGGGGAGCTGTTTTTT.

The chain uses TRBV30 and TRBJ2-1; tentative D call: TRBD1 (5 bases). The CDR3 is 11 residues long. Deletions cut 3 bases from V and 5 bases from J, with 5 bases between. The germline V gene encodes CDR1 GTSNPN and CDR2 SVGIG (reference sequence). The CDR3 sequence is CAWRTDNEQFF. The CDR3, as DNA: TGTGCCTGGAGGACAGACAATGAGCAGTTCTTC.

This clone showed up just once. This chain joins TRBV5-1 and TRBJ2-5; 9 bases are a match to TRBD2. Germline V lookup: CDR1 SGHRS, CDR2 YFSETQ. The length of the CDR3 is 14 residues. V dropped 5 bases and J dropped 2; count of bases not matched to a gene: 4. The CDR3 DNA follows: TGCGCCAGCAGGTCTAGCGGGGATCAAGAGACCCAGTACTTC. Amino acids: CASRSSGDQETQYF. The variable domain in full, completed from reference TRBV5-1 and TRBJ2-5, reads KAGVTQTPRYLIKTRGQQVTLSCSPISGHRSVSWYQQTPGQGLQFLFEYFSETQRNKGNFPGRFSGRQFSNSRSEMNVSTLELGDSALYLCASRSSGDQETQYFGPGTRLLVL.

The chain combines TRBV25-1 with TRBJ2-5; TRBD1 matches at 11 bases. The CDR3 is 16 amino acids. Per the germline V gene, CDR1 is MGHDK and CDR2 is SYGVNS. Trimming took 4 bases from V and 1 from J; bases not matched to a gene: 5. Here the CDR3 DNA reads TGTGCCAGCAGTGCCGCTGGGACAGGGGGCCAAGAGACCCAGTACTTC. Protein product: CASSAAGTGGQETQYF.

The chain recombines TRBV15 with TRBJ2-7; TRBD1 is a possible D gene (6 bases). CDR1 and CDR2 (germline): LNHNV, YYDKDF (reference sequence). The CDR3 consists of 16 residues. The V end lost 0 bases, the J end lost 2 bases, and 14 bases lay between the germline ends. Here the CDR3 DNA reads TGTGCCACCAGCAGAGATCCTAGGACAGAGACCTACGAGCAGTACTTC. It encodes CATSRDPRTETYEQYF.

The chain recombines TRBV6-6 with TRBJ1-2, with D perhaps matching TRBD1 (5 bases). The CDR3 length is 15 residues. V lost 5 bases to trimming and J lost 6 bases, with 19 bases between them. Germline V gene data show CDR1 as MNHNY and CDR2 as SVGAGI (reference sequence). CDR3 loop: CASSPDWAGFNGYTF. CDR3 sequence (DNA): TGTGCCAGCAGTCCCGATTGGGCAGGGTTTAATGGCTACACCTTC.

This chain connects TRBV5-1 to TRBJ2-1, with 12 bases matching TRBD2. This CDR3 region has 15 residues. CDR1 SGHRS and CDR2 YFSETQ come from the germline V gene. V shed 2 bases, J shed 5 bases, and the junction held 2 bases outside the gene matches. The CDR3 DNA follows: TGCGCCAGCAGCTTCCTAGCGGGAGGGAACAATGAGCAGTTCTTC. Its protein product is CASSFLAGGNNEQFF.

This rearrangement joins TRBV10-3 to TRBJ1-5; D is uncertain. Trimming removed 5 bases from V and 7 bases from J, with 15 bases in between. CDR3 size: 14 residues. Germline CDR1 and CDR2: ENHRY and SYGVKD. The CDR3 reads CAISRDPNPQPQHF. The CDR3 region has the DNA TGTGCCATCAGTCGTGACCCGAACCCCCAGCCCCAGCATTTT.

In its sample, this clone was seen a few times. The chain carries TRBV28 and TRBJ1-4, with unresolved D. CDR1 is MDHEN and CDR2 is SYDVKM in the germline V gene. The CDR3 has 14 amino acids. V was pared by 6 bases and J by 0 bases, with 8 bases between. This CDR3 reads CASSPFTTNEKLFF. For the CDR3, the DNA is TGTGCCAGCAGCCCGTTTACAACTAATGAAAAACTGTTTTTT. The entire variable domain, with the rest obtained from reference TRBV28 and TRBJ1-4, is as follows: DVKVTQSSRYLVKRTGEKVFLECVQDMDHENMFWYRQDPGLGLRLIYFSYDVKMKEKGDIPEGYSVSREKKERFSLILESASTNQTSMYLCASSPFTTNEKLFFGSGTQLSVL.

The V and J genes are TRBV6-5 and TRBJ2-2, with D uncertain. The CDR3 is 15 residues long. With 6 bases removed from V and 0 bases from J, the gap between germline ends came to 11 bases. Per the germline V gene, CDR1 is MNHEY and CDR2 is SVGAGI. CDR3 amino acids: CASSHGRSNTGELFF. The CDR3 nucleotides read TGTGCCAGCAGCCACGGACGGTCGAACACCGGGGAGCTGTTTTTT.